Many counts were recorded for the clone carrying this T cell receptor (beta chain). The record originates from a study of spatial heterogeneity in lung cancer. Study information: Donation came from some 72 patients with untreated early-stage non-small cell lung cancer. Researchers sequenced follow-up PBMC samples if they had them, and these came a median of around 2 years after resection.

The time point is: blood at routine non-recurrence follow-up after resection. Sequencing of whole RNA from tumor, nontumor lung or frozen PBMC involved no sorting. TCRdb recomputed calls from the 5' RACE reads with MiXCR, one row per CDR3 protein. The table has 49,000 or so distinct CDR3 sequences, approximately 10% seen once. The CDR3 extends over 13 amino acids. From germline, CDR1 is DFQATT and CDR2 SNEGSKA (reference sequence). The V segment lost 6 bases and the J segment 6 bases; nucleotides outside the gene matches: 8. The sample in question was PBMCs, obtained at follow-up. The genes are TRBV20-1 and TRBJ2-1, with 7 bases that match TRBD2. The receptor comes from a male donor with early-stage non-small cell lung cancer. In DNA form, the CDR3 reads TGCAGTGCCTCTCCGGGGGGTGGCAATGAGCAGTTCTTC. Translation: CSASPGGGNEQFF.